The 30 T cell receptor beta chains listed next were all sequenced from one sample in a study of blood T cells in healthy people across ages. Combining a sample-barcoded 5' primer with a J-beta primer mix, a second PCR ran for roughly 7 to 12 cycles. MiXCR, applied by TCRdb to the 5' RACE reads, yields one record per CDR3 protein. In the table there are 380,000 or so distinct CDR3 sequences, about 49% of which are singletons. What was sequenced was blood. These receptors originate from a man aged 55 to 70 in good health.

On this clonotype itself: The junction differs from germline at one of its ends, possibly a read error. The CDR3 here is CASSDPSNEQNF. The CDR3, as DNA: TGTGCCAGCAGTGATCCCTCCAACGAGCAGAACTTC. This sequence joins TRBV12-3 or TRBV12-4 and TRBJ2-7; D is undetermined. The CDR3 has 12 amino acids.

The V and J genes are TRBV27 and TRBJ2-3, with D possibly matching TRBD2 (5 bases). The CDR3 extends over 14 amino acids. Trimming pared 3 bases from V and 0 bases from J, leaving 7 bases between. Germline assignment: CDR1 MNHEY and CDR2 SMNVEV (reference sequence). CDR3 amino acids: CASSLKRSTDTQYF. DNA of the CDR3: TGTGCCAGCAGTTTGAAGCGGAGCACAGATACGCAGTATTTT.

CDR3 DNA: TGTGCCAGCAGTTGGTTGGGACAGGCCAAAAACATTCAGTACTTC. Protein sequence: CASSWLGQAKNIQYF. The J gene is TRBJ2-4, the V gene TRBV12-3 or TRBV12-4; 7 positions agree with TRBD1. The CDR3 is 15 residues long. V gave up 4 bases and J gave up 1 base; unmatched junction bases: 4.

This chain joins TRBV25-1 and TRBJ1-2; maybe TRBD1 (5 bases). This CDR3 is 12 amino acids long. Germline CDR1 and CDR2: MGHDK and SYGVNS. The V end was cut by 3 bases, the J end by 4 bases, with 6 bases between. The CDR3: CASSDQGYGYTF. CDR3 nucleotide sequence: TGTGCCAGCAGTGACCAGGGCTATGGCTACACCTTC.

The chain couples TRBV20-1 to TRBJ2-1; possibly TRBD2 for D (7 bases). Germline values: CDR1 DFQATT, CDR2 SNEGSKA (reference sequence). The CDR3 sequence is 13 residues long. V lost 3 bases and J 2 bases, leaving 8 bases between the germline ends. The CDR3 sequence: CSASGGPYNEQFF. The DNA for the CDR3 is TGCAGTGCTAGCGGGGGGCCCTACAATGAGCAGTTCTTC.

The DNA of the CDR3 is TGTGCCAGCAGCCAGCAAGATTATTCACCCCTCCACTTT. It codes for CASSQQDYSPLHF. V usage is TRBV14 and J usage is TRBJ1-6; D ambiguous. V lost 3 bases and J lost 8, with 8 bases in between. Germline V gene lookup returns CDR1 SGHDN and CDR2 FVKESK. This CDR3 is 13 amino acids long. Complete variable domain (other parts from reference TRBV14 and TRBJ1-6): EAGVTQFPSHSVIEKGQTVTLRCDPISGHDNLYWYRRVMGKEIKFLLHFVKESKQDESGMPNNRFLAERTGGTYSTLKVQPAELEDSGVYFCASSQQDYSPLHFGNGTRLTVT.

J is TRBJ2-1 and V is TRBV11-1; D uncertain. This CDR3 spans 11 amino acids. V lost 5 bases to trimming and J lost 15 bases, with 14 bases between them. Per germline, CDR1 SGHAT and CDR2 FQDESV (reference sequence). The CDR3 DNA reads TGTGCCAGCAGCCAACGACAAGGGATGTTCTTC. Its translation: CASSQRQGMFF. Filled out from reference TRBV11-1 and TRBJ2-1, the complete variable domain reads EAEVAQSPRYKITEKSQAVAFWCDPISGHATLYWYRQILGQGPELLVQFQDESVVDDSQLPKDRFSAERLKGVDSTLKIQPAELGDSAMYLCASSQRQGMFFGPGTRLTVL.

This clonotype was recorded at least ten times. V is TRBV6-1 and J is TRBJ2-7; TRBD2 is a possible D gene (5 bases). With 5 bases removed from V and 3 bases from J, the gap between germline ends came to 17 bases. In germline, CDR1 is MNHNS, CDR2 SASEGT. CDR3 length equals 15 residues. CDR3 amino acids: CASSKGRGKDYEQYF. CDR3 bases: TGTGCCAGCAGTAAGGGTCGGGGAAAGGACTACGAGCAGTACTTC.

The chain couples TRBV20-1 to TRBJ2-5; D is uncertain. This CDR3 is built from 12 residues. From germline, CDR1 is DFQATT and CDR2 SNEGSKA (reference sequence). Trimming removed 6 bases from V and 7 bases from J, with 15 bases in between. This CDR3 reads CSARPTVGTQYF. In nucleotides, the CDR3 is TGCAGTGCCAGACCCACGGTGGGGACCCAGTACTTC.

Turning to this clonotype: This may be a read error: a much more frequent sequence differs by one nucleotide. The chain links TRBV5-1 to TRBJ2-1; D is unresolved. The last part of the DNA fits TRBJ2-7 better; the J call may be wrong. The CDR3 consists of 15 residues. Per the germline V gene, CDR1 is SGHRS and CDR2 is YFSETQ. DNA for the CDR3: TGCGCCAGCAGCGTAGACGGCGGCTCCTACAATGAGCAGTACTTC. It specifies CASSVDGGSYNEQYF.

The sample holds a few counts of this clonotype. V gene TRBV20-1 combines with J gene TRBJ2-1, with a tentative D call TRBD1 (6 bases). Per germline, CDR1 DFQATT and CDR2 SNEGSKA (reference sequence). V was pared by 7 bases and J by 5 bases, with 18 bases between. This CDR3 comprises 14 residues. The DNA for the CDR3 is TGCAGTGTCCCCCTCCAGGGGTTTCACAATGAGCAGTTCTTC. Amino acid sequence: CSVPLQGFHNEQFF.

In DNA, the CDR3 is TGTGCCAGCAGCCGGGACAGGGTTGAGACCCAGTACTTC. Amino acids: CASSRDRVETQYF. The J gene is TRBJ2-5, the V gene TRBV2; 9 bases line up with TRBD1. Germline V gene sequence: CDR1 SNHLY, CDR2 FYNNEI. V shed 6 bases, J shed 5 bases, and the junction held 4 bases outside the gene matches. The CDR3 is 13 residues long.

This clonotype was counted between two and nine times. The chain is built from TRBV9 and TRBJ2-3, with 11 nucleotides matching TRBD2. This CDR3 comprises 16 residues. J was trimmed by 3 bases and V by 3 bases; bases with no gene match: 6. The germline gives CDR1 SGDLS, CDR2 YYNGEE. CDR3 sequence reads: CASSAGSGRGTDTQYF. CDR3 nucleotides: TGTGCCAGCAGCGCAGGTAGCGGGAGGGGAACAGATACGCAGTATTTT.

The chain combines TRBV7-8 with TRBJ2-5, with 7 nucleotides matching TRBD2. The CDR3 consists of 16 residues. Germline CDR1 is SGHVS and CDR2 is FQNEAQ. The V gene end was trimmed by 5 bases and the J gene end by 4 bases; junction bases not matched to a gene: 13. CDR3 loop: CASSPVPAGVTETQYF. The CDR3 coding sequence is TGTGCCAGCAGCCCAGTTCCCGCGGGAGTGACAGAGACCCAGTACTTC.

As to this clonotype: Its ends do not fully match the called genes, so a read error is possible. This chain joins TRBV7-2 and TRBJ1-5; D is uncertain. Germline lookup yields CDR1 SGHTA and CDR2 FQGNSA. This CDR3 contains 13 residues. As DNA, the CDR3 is TGTGCCAGCAGCCCATATAGCGATCAGCCCCAGCATTTT. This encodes CASSPYSDQPQHF.

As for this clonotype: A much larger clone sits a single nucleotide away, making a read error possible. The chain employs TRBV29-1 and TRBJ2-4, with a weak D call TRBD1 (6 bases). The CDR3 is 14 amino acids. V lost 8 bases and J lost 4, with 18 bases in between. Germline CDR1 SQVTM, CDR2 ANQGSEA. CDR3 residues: CSIRGGPAKNIQYF. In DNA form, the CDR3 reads TGCAGCATTCGAGGGGGACCCGCTAAAAACATTCAGTACTTC.

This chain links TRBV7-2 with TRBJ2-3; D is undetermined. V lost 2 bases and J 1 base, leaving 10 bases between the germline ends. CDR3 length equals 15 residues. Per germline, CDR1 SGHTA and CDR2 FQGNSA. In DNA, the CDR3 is TGTGCCAGCAGCTTAAGTCAATCCGGCACAGATACGCAGTATTTT. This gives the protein CASSLSQSGTDTQYF. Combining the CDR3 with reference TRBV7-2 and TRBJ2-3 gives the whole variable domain GAGVSQSPSNKVTEKGKDVELRCDPISGHTALYWYRQSLGQGLEFLIYFQGNSAPDKSGLPSDRFSAERTGGSVSTLTIQRTQQEDSAVYLCASSLSQSGTDTQYFGPGTRLTVL.

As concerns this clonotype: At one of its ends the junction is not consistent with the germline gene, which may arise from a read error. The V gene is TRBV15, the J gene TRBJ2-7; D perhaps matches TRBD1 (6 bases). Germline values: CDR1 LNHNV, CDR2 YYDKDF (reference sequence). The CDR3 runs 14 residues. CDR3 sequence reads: CAASGGGRGYEQYF. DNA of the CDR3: TGTGCCGCCAGTGGGGGTGGCAGGGGCTACGAGCAGTACTTC. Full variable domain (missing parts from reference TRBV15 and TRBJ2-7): DAMVIQNPRYQVTQFGKPVTLSCSQTLNHNVMYWYQQKSSQAPKLLFHYYDKDFNNEADTPDNFQSRRPNTSFCFLDIRSPGLGDTAMYLCAASGGGRGYEQYFGPGTRLTVT.

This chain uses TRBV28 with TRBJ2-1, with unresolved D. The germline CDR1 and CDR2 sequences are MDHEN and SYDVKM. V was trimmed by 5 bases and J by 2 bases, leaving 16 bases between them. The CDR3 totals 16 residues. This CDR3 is CASSPPTGVTYNEQFF. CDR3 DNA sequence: TGTGCCAGCAGTCCGCCGACTGGGGTAACCTACAATGAGCAGTTCTTC.

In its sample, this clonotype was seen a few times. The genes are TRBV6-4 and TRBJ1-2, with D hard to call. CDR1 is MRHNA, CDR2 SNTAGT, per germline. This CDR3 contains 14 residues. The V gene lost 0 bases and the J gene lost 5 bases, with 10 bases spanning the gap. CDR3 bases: TGTGCCAGCAGTGACTCGAGACCCCCATATGGCTACACCTTC. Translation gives CASSDSRPPYGYTF.

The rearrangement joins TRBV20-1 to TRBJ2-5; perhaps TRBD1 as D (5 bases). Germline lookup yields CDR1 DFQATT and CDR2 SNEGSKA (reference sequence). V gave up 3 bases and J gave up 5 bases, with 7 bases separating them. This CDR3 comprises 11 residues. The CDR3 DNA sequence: TGCAGTGCTAGTAAGGGGGAGACCCAGTACTTC. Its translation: CSASKGETQYF.

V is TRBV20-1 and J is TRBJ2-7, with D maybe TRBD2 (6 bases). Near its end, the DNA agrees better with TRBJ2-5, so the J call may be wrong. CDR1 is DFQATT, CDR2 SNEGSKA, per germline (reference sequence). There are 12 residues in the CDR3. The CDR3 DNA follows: TGCAGTTCGGGGGTTCATCAAGAGACCCAGTACTTC. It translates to CSSGVHQETQYF.

The chain's CDR3 is CASSATVDNEQFF. CDR3 coding DNA: TGTGCCAGCAGTGCGACAGTTGACAATGAGCAGTTCTTC. The chain combines TRBV25-1 with TRBJ2-1; possibly TRBD1 for D (5 bases). Trimming removed 4 bases at V and 5 bases at J, with 9 bases between. The CDR3 has 13 residues. Germline assignment: CDR1 MGHDK and CDR2 SYGVNS.

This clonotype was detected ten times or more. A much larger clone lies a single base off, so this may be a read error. CDR3 DNA: TGTGCCAGCAGCGTAGCGCCGTCGACTAGCGGCCAGTACTTC. This translates into CASSVAPSTSGQYF. The chain combines TRBV7-2 with TRBJ2-7; 9 nucleotides agree with TRBD2. Germline lookup yields CDR1 SGHTA and CDR2 FQGNSA. The CDR3 is 14 residues long.

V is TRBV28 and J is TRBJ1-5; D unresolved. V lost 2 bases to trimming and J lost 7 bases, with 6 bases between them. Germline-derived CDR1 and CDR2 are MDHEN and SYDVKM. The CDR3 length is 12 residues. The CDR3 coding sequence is TGTGCCAGCAGTTTACTGAGGCAGCCCCAGCATTTT. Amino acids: CASSLLRQPQHF. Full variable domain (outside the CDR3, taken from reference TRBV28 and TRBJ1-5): DVKVTQSSRYLVKRTGEKVFLECVQDMDHENMFWYRQDPGLGLRLIYFSYDVKMKEKGDIPEGYSVSREKKERFSLILESASTNQTSMYLCASSLLRQPQHFGDGTRLSIL.

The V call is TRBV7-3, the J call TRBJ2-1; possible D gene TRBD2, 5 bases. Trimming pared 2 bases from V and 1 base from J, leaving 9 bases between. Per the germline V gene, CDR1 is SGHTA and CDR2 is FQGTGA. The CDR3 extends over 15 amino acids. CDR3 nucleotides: TGTGCCAGCAGCTTACATCCGGGATCCTACAATGAGCAGTTCTTC. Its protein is CASSLHPGSYNEQFF.

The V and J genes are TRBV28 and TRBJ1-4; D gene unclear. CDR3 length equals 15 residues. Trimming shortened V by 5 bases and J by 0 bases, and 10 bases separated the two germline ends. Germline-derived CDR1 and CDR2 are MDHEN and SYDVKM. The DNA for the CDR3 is TGTGCCAGCAGTACGCAAGGTGCAACTAATGAAAAACTGTTTTTT. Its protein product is CASSTQGATNEKLFF. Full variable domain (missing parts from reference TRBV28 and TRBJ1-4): DVKVTQSSRYLVKRTGEKVFLECVQDMDHENMFWYRQDPGLGLRLIYFSYDVKMKEKGDIPEGYSVSREKKERFSLILESASTNQTSMYLCASSTQGATNEKLFFGSGTQLSVL.

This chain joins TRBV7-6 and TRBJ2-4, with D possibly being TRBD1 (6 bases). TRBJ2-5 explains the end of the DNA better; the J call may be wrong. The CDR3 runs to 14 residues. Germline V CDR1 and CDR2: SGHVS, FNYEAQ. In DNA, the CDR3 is TGTGCCAGCAGCGTCCTGGGCAGGGGAGAGACCCAGTACTTC. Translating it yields CASSVLGRGETQYF.

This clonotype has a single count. CDR3 nucleotide sequence: TGCAGTGCCAAGGGACATGGGGAGCAGTACTTC. This gives the protein CSAKGHGEQYF. The J gene is TRBJ2-7, the V gene TRBV20-1; TRBD1 is a possible D gene (6 bases). The V gene lost 6 bases and the J gene lost 7 bases, with 13 bases spanning the gap. Germline V gene sequence: CDR1 DFQATT, CDR2 SNEGSKA (reference sequence). CDR3 size: 11 residues.

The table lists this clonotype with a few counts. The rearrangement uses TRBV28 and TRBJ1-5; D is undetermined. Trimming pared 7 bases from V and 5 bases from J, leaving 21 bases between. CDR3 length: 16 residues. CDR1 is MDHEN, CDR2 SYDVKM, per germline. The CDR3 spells CASTPRNGGWDQPQHF. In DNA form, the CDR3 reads TGTGCCAGCACACCACGGAACGGAGGGTGGGATCAGCCCCAGCATTTT.